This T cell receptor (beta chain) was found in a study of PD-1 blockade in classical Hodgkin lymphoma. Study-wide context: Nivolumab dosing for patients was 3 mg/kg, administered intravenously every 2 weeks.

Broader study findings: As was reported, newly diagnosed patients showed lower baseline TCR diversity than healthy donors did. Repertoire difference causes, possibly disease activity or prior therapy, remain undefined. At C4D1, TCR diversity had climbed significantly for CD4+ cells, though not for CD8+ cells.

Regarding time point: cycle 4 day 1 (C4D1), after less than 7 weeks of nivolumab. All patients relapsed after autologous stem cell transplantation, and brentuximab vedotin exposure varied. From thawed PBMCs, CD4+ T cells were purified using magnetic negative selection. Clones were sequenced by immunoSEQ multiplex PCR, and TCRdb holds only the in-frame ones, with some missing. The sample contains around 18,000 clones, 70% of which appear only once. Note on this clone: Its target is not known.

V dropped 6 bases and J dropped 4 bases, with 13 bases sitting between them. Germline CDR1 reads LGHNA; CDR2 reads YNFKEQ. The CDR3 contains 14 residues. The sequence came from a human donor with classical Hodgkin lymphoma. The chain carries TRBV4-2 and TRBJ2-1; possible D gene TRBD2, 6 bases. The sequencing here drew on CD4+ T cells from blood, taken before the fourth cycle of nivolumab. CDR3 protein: CASSPGGAYNEQFF. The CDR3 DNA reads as TGTGCCAGCAGTCCGGGCGGGGCTTACAATGAGCAGTTCTTC.